One sample yielded the 30 T cell receptor beta chains listed below, sequenced in a study of T cells in Graves' hyperthyroidism and ophthalmopathy. It was RNA transcripts that yielded the amplified TCR beta CDR3 regions. HTBI primers were the set used in a first-round RT-PCR of the TCR CDR3. MiXCR, applied by TCRdb to the multiplex PCR reads, yields one record per CDR3 protein. The sample has 490,000 or so distinct CDR3 sequences; about 22% are singletons. The sequencing input was blood. These receptor sequences come from a woman aged 65 to 85 with Graves' ophthalmopathy.

This clonotype was counted a few times. V is TRBV6-2 or TRBV6-3 and J is TRBJ2-1, with unresolved D. The length of the CDR3 is 16 residues. Looked up from germline, CDR1 is MNHEY and CDR2 is SVGEGT. Trimming removed 7 bases from V and 0 bases from J, with 16 bases in between. CDR3 nucleotides: TGTGCCAGCACCCCCCGGGCTGCCAGCTCCTACAATGAGCAGTTCTTC. Its protein is CASTPRAASSYNEQFF.

This clonotype was detected a few times. This CDR3 is CASSLLGGGTEQFF. The DNA for the CDR3 is TGTGCCAGCAGCTTGTTAGGGGGGGGCACTGAGCAGTTCTTC. The chain recombines TRBV11-1 with TRBJ2-1; D may be TRBD2 (7 bases). V shed 3 bases and J shed 9 bases, with 15 bases lying between them. Germline V gene lookup returns CDR1 SGHAT and CDR2 FQDESV (reference sequence). This CDR3 spans 14 amino acids.

The rearrangement joins TRBV6-1 to TRBJ1-1, with D perhaps TRBD1 (6 bases). With 5 bases removed from V and 5 bases from J, the gap between germline ends came to 12 bases. This CDR3 has 13 residues. The germline V gene encodes CDR1 MNHNS and CDR2 SASEGT. CDR3 in DNA: TGTGCCAGCAGTCCGCCAGGGGCGACTGAAGCTTTCTTT. This codes for CASSPPGATEAFF.

This clonotype has only a few counts. The V call is TRBV7-3, the J call TRBJ2-5; 15 bases align to TRBD2. V dropped 1 base and J dropped 5; count of bases not matched to a gene: 8. The CDR3 spans 18 residues. CDR1 is SGHTA, CDR2 FQGTGA, per germline. The CDR3 DNA reads TGTGCCAGCAGCTTAAATCGCCCCGGACTAGCGGGAGGGGAGACCCAGTACTTC. It codes for CASSLNRPGLAGGETQYF.

This clonotype was seen more than once but under ten times. The J gene is TRBJ2-5, the V gene TRBV7-8; D unclear. Trimming stripped 5 bases from V and 2 bases from J, with 15 bases between. The CDR3 extends over 15 amino acids. The germline gives CDR1 SGHVS, CDR2 FQNEAQ. CDR3 protein: CASSHAPGRQETQYF. The CDR3 DNA sequence: TGTGCCAGCAGCCATGCCCCGGGTCGGCAAGAGACCCAGTACTTC.

This clonotype came up many times. The rearrangement links TRBV5-5 to TRBJ1-5; D is unclear. The CDR3 totals 15 residues. Germline lookup yields CDR1 SGHKS and CDR2 YYEKEE (reference sequence). V lost 4 bases and J lost 0, with 11 bases in between. CDR3 DNA sequence: TGTGCCAGCAGCAACGGACTCCTTAGCAATCAGCCCCAGCATTTT. Protein: CASSNGLLSNQPQHF.

This clonotype has a handful of counts. V gene TRBV20-1 combines with J gene TRBJ2-3; 8 bases align to TRBD2. V lost 3 bases and J lost 4; bases outside the gene matches: 12. The CDR3 covers 16 residues. Germline assignment: CDR1 DFQATT and CDR2 SNEGSKA (reference sequence). The CDR3 here is CSASRRLAGYSDTQYF. The CDR3 coding sequence is TGCAGTGCTAGTAGAAGATTAGCGGGATACTCAGATACGCAGTATTTT.

This clonotype turned up a few times. The chain employs TRBV24-1 and TRBJ2-1; TRBD1 might be the D (5 bases). The germline V gene encodes CDR1 KGHDR and CDR2 SFDVKD. The CDR3 loop spans 16 amino acids. V was pared by 3 bases and J by 3 bases, with 14 bases between. The CDR3 DNA reads as TGTGCCACCAGTGATACGCAGGGCAGCATCTACAATGAGCAGTTCTTC. Its translation: CATSDTQGSIYNEQFF.

The table lists this clonotype with a few counts. The chain links TRBV20-1 to TRBJ2-5, with 11 nucleotides matching TRBD2. The V gene's germline CDR1 is DFQATT and CDR2 SNEGSKA (reference sequence). Losses at the gene ends were 3 bases for V and 4 bases for J; bases not matched to a gene: 13. The CDR3 contains 17 residues. CDR3 in amino acids: CSASQVGGTSGLETQYF. The CDR3, as DNA: TGCAGTGCTAGTCAGGTTGGGGGGACTAGCGGCCTAGAGACCCAGTACTTC.

This chain connects TRBV20-1 to TRBJ1-2; D is undetermined. V shed 6 bases and J shed 3 bases, with 11 bases lying between them. The CDR3 spans 12 residues. Germline CDR1 DFQATT, CDR2 SNEGSKA (reference sequence). The CDR3: CSAHPTDYGYTF. In nucleotides, the CDR3 is TGCAGTGCCCACCCAACAGACTATGGCTACACCTTC.

This clonotype was detected ten times or more. The chain recombines TRBV7-2 with TRBJ2-7; 7 bases fit TRBD2. Germline V gives CDR1 SGHTA, CDR2 FQGNSA. The CDR3 totals 15 residues. V shed 1 base and J 2 bases; nucleotides not matched to a gene: 5. This chain's CDR3 is CASSLGLAAAYEQYF. The CDR3 region has the DNA TGTGCCAGCAGCTTAGGGCTAGCGGCCGCCTACGAGCAGTACTTC.

This clonotype was counted between two and nine times. The chain recombines TRBV20-1 with TRBJ1-5, with 9 nucleotides matching TRBD1. CDR3 length equals 15 residues. CDR1 and CDR2 from the germline V gene are DFQATT and SNEGSKA (reference sequence). Trimming cost V 2 bases and J 3 bases; bases outside gene matches: 5. The CDR3 DNA reads as TGCAGTGCTAGAACAACAGGGGGCCCCAATCAGCCCCAGCATTTT. Translation: CSARTTGGPNQPQHF.

The rearrangement uses TRBV30 and TRBJ2-7; TRBD1 might be the D (6 bases). CDR3 length equals 13 residues. Trimming pared 5 bases from V and 3 bases from J, leaving 14 bases between. Germline-derived CDR1 and CDR2 are GTSNPN and SVGIG (reference sequence). CDR3 coding DNA: TGTGCCTGGGGGGACACCTTGATCTACGAGCAGTACTTC. As protein: CAWGDTLIYEQYF. Full variable domain (remainder filled in from reference TRBV30 and TRBJ2-7): SQTIHQWPATLVQPVGSPLSLECTVEGTSNPNLYWYRQAAGRGLQLLFYSVGIGQISSEVPQNLSASRPQDRQFILSSKKLLLSDSGFYLCAWGDTLIYEQYFGPGTRLTVT.

This clonotype occurred many times. V and J are TRBV12-3 or TRBV12-4 and TRBJ1-2; maybe TRBD1 (6 bases). V lost 7 bases, J lost 9 bases, and 18 bases lay in between. The CDR3 runs to 13 residues. Here the CDR3 reads CASTYRESWSYTF. CDR3 DNA: TGTGCCAGCACCTACAGGGAATCGTGGAGCTACACCTTC.

This clonotype was detected a few times. J is TRBJ2-5 and V is TRBV7-2; a weak D match, TRBD1 (7 bases). Trimming stripped 3 bases from V and 5 bases from J, with 16 bases between. CDR3 length equals 15 residues. Germline lookup yields CDR1 SGHTA and CDR2 FQGNSA. CDR3: CASSFPTGTGETQYF. The CDR3, as DNA: TGTGCCAGCAGCTTCCCGACAGGGACTGGGGAGACCCAGTACTTC. The complete variable domain, with remaining parts taken from reference TRBV7-2 and TRBJ2-5, reads GAGVSQSPSNKVTEKGKDVELRCDPISGHTALYWYRQSLGQGLEFLIYFQGNSAPDKSGLPSDRFSAERTGGSVSTLTIQRTQQEDSAVYLCASSFPTGTGETQYFGPGTRLLVL.

This clonotype was seen many times. J is TRBJ1-2 and V is TRBV19; the D is unclear. Trimming left V 5 bases short and J 9 bases short, with 19 bases between. The CDR3 contains 14 residues. Germline V gene sequence: CDR1 LNHDA, CDR2 SQIVND (reference sequence). This chain's CDR3 is CASSPSQRSPSYTF. The CDR3 DNA reads TGTGCCAGTAGTCCAAGTCAAAGGAGTCCTAGCTACACCTTC.

This sequence joins TRBV20-1 and TRBJ2-6; 8 bases align to TRBD2. This CDR3 region has 17 residues. The ends lost 6 bases at V and 0 bases at J; junction bases unmatched: 10. CDR1 DFQATT and CDR2 SNEGSKA come from the germline V gene (reference sequence). CDR3 loop: CSASRGGAGSGANVLTF. Here the CDR3 DNA reads TGCAGTGCCAGCCGGGGGGGGGCGGGCTCTGGGGCCAACGTCCTGACTTTC.

The V gene is TRBV19, the J gene TRBJ2-5; D is perhaps TRBD2 (5 bases). Germline CDR1 and CDR2: LNHDA and SQIVND (reference sequence). V was shortened by 3 bases and J by 5 bases, with 10 bases between the two germline ends. CDR3 length: 13 amino acids. The CDR3 DNA is TGTGCCAGTAGTATCAATCCGGGGGAGACCCAGTACTTC. It specifies CASSINPGETQYF.

This clonotype has more than one count but fewer than ten. An end of the junction differs from the germline gene, which may be a read error. The genes are TRBV7-9 and TRBJ1-3, with D possibly matching TRBD1 (6 bases). Germline V gene data show CDR1 as SEHNR and CDR2 as FQNEAQ (reference sequence). The CDR3 has 15 residues. The CDR3 DNA reads as TGTGCCGGCAGGATAACAGGGCGCTCTGGAAACACCATATATTTT. Translation gives CAGRITGRSGNTIYF. The whole variable domain, filled in from reference TRBV7-9 and TRBJ1-3, reads DTGVSQNPRHKITKRGQNVTFRCDPISEHNRLYWYRQTLGQGPEFLTYFQNEAQLEKSRLLSDRFSAERPKGSFSTLEIQRTEQGDSAMYLCAGRITGRSGNTIYFGEGSWLTVV.

This clonotype was found a few times. The junction and the germline gene differ at one end; a read error may be behind it. CDR3 DNA: TGCGCCAGCAGCCCGGACACGTCGAACACCGGGGAGCTGTTTTTT. Translation gives CASSPDTSNTGELFF. This chain connects TRBV3-1 to TRBJ2-2; D is possibly TRBD1 (5 bases). The length of the CDR3 is 15 residues. Germline CDR1 LGHDT, CDR2 YNNKEL (reference sequence).

The chain employs TRBV6-2 or TRBV6-3 and TRBJ2-1, with 8 bases aligning to TRBD1. The CDR3 sequence is 13 residues long. Unmatched junction bases numbered 6, after V lost 6 bases and J lost 8 bases. Germline assignment: CDR1 MNHEY and CDR2 SVGEGT. CDR3 DNA sequence: TGTGCCAGCAGAGTACAGGGGGGAGATGAGCAGTTCTTC. The encoded protein is CASRVQGGDEQFF.

This clonotype was detected only a few times. The chain recombines TRBV19 with TRBJ1-1; D gene ambiguous. The CDR3 extends over 14 amino acids. Germline CDR1 is LNHDA and CDR2 is SQIVND (reference sequence). The germline V and J ends were trimmed by 6 bases and 3 bases, with 14 bases remaining between them. This chain's CDR3 is CASSRVWGDTEAFF. The CDR3 bases are TGTGCCAGTAGCCGAGTCTGGGGTGACACTGAAGCTTTCTTT.

This clonotype was observed many times. The rearrangement links TRBV2 to TRBJ2-5; possible D gene TRBD2, 5 bases. The CDR3 covers 14 residues. Germline values: CDR1 SNHLY, CDR2 FYNNEI. Trimming cost V 11 bases and J 1 base, with 17 bases left between them. The DNA for the CDR3 is TGTGCCTCCGGCGGAGCGGTCATCCAAGAGACCCAGTACTTC. It yields the protein CASGGAVIQETQYF.

The rearrangement joins TRBV6-5 to TRBJ2-5; 7 positions match TRBD2. Germline V gene sequence: CDR1 MNHEY, CDR2 SVGAGI. The CDR3 length is 14 residues. Trimming removed 0 bases from V and 7 bases from J; junction bases left unmatched: 5. The CDR3 region is CASSYSTGGRTQYF. CDR3 bases: TGTGCCAGCAGTTACTCTACCGGGGGGAGGACCCAGTACTTC.

In the case of this clonotype: The junction departs from germline at one end; a sequencing error may be responsible. V and J are TRBV28 and TRBJ1-5; a possible D gene is TRBD1 (5 bases). Germline CDR1 MDHEN, CDR2 SYDVKM. This CDR3 contains 15 residues. The CDR3 coding sequence is TGTACCAGCAGTTTGCGGACAACGAGCAATCAGCCCCAGCATTTT. This sequence encodes CTSSLRTTSNQPQHF.

The chain links TRBV30 to TRBJ2-2; D possibly corresponds to TRBD1 (5 bases). Trimming cost V 0 bases and J 2 bases, with 10 bases left between them. CDR3 length equals 15 residues. Germline CDR1 GTSNPN, CDR2 SVGIG (reference sequence). The CDR3 spells CAWSVQDANTGELFF. The CDR3 coding sequence is TGTGCCTGGAGTGTACAGGACGCCAACACCGGGGAGCTGTTTTTT.

This clonotype was detected a few times. The chain uses TRBV20-1 and TRBJ1-1; D unresolved. In germline, CDR1 is DFQATT, CDR2 SNEGSKA (reference sequence). V dropped 5 bases and J dropped 0 bases, with 16 bases sitting between them. The CDR3 is 15 amino acids. Here the CDR3 DNA reads TGCAGTGCTCGACCCGCTGGGCACTTGAACACTGAAGCTTTCTTT. Encoded protein: CSARPAGHLNTEAFF.

The chain has TRBV18 and TRBJ2-1; D is uncertain. Germline V gene lookup returns CDR1 KGHSH and CDR2 LQKENI. Trimming took 2 bases from V and 4 from J, leaving 12 bases between them. The length of the CDR3 is 15 residues. As DNA, the CDR3 is TGTGCCAGCTCACCAGTCAGGCGACGTTACAATGAGCAGTTCTTC. Amino acid sequence: CASSPVRRRYNEQFF.

This clonotype was detected only a few times. V and J are TRBV7-9 and TRBJ1-5; D is uncertain. Deletions cut 4 bases from V and 9 bases from J, with 13 bases between. The germline CDR1 and CDR2 sequences are SEHNR and FQNEAQ (reference sequence). This CDR3 has 13 residues. The chain's CDR3 is CASSSTPGTPQHF. The CDR3 nucleotides read TGTGCCAGCAGCTCAACACCTGGTACGCCCCAGCATTTT.

The chain has TRBV12-5 and TRBJ1-6; D is undetermined. With 2 bases removed from V and 17 bases from J, the gap between germline ends came to 13 bases. The CDR3 is made up of 12 amino acids. In germline, CDR1 is LGHNT, CDR2 FRNRAP. Here the CDR3 DNA reads TGTGCTAGTGGTTTGTCGCGGAACCCCGTCCACTTT. Its translation: CASGLSRNPVHF. The full variable domain, rest sourced from reference TRBV12-5 and TRBJ1-6, is DARVTQTPRHKVTEMGQEVTMRCQPILGHNTVFWYRQTMMQGLELLAYFRNRAPLDDSGMPKDRFSAEMPDATLATLKIQPSEPRDSAVYFCASGLSRNPVHFGNGTRLTVT.